This TCR beta chain derives from a study of response to subunit inactivated influenza vaccine. In this sample, this clonotype turned up a few times. As yet, its antigen is unknown. MiXCR was run by TCRdb on the RT-PCR reads, yielding one entry per CDR3 protein. The sample records 710,000 or so distinct CDR3 sequences, more than 15% being singletons. Study results and limitations: T cells newly recruited by each seasonal influenza vaccination are few, the authors suggested.

From germline, CDR1 is LGHNA and CDR2 YNFKEQ. The CDR3 length is 17 residues. Unmatched junction bases numbered 9, after V lost 1 base and J lost 0 bases. The sequence was obtained from a man in his forties or fifties who received an inactivated influenza vaccine. Sequencing used PBMCs from blood, obtained roughly 13 days after vaccination. The V gene is TRBV4-2, the J gene TRBJ2-7, with 7 bases identical to TRBD1. CDR3: CASSQGQGVDISYEQYF. DNA of the CDR3: TGTGCCAGCAGCCAAGGTCAGGGGGTCGACATCTCCTACGAGCAGTACTTC.